These 10 T cell receptor beta chains came from one sample sequenced in a study of blood T cell repertoires in COVID-19. Sequenced by immunoSEQ multiplex PCR; TCRdb stores in-frame clones only, minus some. The sample includes 140,000 to 150,000 clones, approximately 80% of them seen just once. The sequencing input was PBMCs or T cells enriched from blood (not recorded which). The receptors stem from a woman in her thirties or forties who had recovered from COVID-19.

This clone has just one count. V is TRBV28 and J is TRBJ2-7; 8 bases map to TRBD1. This CDR3 has 14 amino acids. CDR1 and CDR2 (germline): MDHEN, SYDVKM. The V segment lost 5 bases and the J segment 2 bases; nucleotides outside the gene matches: 5. CDR3 region: CASSTRGPPYEQYF. The CDR3 nucleotides are TGTGCCAGCAGTACCAGGGGGCCCCCCTACGAGCAGTACTTC.

The rearrangement links TRBV6-1 to TRBJ1-1; D perhaps matches TRBD1 (5 bases). V shed 3 bases and J shed 1 base, with 12 bases lying between them. This CDR3 is built from 15 residues. The germline V gene encodes CDR1 MNHNS and CDR2 SASEGT. CDR3 amino acids: CASSEGPRQNTEAFF. The CDR3 bases are TGTGCCAGCAGTGAGGGGCCTCGACAGAACACTGAAGCTTTCTTT.

The genes are TRBV4-1 and TRBJ2-7; no firm D call. CDR3 length: 15 amino acids. The germline V and J ends were trimmed by 0 bases and 2 bases, with 11 bases remaining between them. CDR1 is MGHRA and CDR2 is YSYEKL in the germline V gene. CDR3 DNA sequence: TGCGCCAGCAGCCAAGATGGAGACCCAGCCTACGAGCAGTACTTC. As protein: CASSQDGDPAYEQYF.

Here the CDR3 reads CASSSHRAPYEQYF. CDR3 DNA: TGTGCCAGCAGTTCCCACAGGGCCCCCTACGAGCAGTACTTC. The chain uses TRBV7-8 and TRBJ2-7, with a possible D match to TRBD1 (6 bases). The CDR3 has 14 amino acids. CDR1 and CDR2 (germline): SGHVS, FQNEAQ. Between the trimmed V and J ends, which lost 6 bases and 2 bases, there was a span of 14 bases.

This clone was found a few times. The genes are TRBV5-5 and TRBJ1-4; 7 positions agree with TRBD1. Losses at the gene ends were 0 bases for V and 8 bases for J; bases not matched to a gene: 10. The CDR3 extends over 16 amino acids. Germline CDR1 and CDR2: SGHKS and YYEKEE (reference sequence). CDR3 nucleotides: TGTGCCAGCAGCTTGGTAGGGCAGGGGGAATACGAAAAACTGTTTTTT. Translation gives CASSLVGQGEYEKLFF.

The table lists this clone with a count of one. The chain has TRBV9 and TRBJ2-7; D not certain. CDR1 is SGDLS and CDR2 is YYNGEE in the germline V gene. CDR3 length: 13 amino acids. V lost 2 bases and J 7 bases, leaving 13 bases between the germline ends. CDR3 coding DNA: TGTGCCAGCAGCGTTGAACTTTCTACTGAGCAGTACTTC. It codes for CASSVELSTEQYF.

The chain links TRBV5-1 to TRBJ2-7, with 9 positions matching TRBD1. Germline values: CDR1 SGHRS, CDR2 YFSETQ. V dropped 0 bases and J dropped 2; count of bases not matched to a gene: 3. This CDR3 spans 15 amino acids. In nucleotides, the CDR3 is TGCGCCAGCAGCTTGGGGACAGGGGTAACCTACGAGCAGTACTTC. It encodes CASSLGTGVTYEQYF. Based on the CDR3 plus reference TRBV5-1 and TRBJ2-7, the full variable domain is KAGVTQTPRYLIKTRGQQVTLSCSPISGHRSVSWYQQTPGQGLQFLFEYFSETQRNKGNFPGRFSGRQFSNSRSEMNVSTLELGDSALYLCASSLGTGVTYEQYFGPGTRLTVT.

V gene TRBV7-9 combines with J gene TRBJ1-3; D is ambiguous. The CDR3 has 17 amino acids. Trimming took off 1 base at V and 0 bases at J, with 13 bases between the two ends. From germline, CDR1 is SEHNR and CDR2 FQNEAQ (reference sequence). The CDR3 region is CASSLEQSGNSGNTIYF. In nucleotides, the CDR3 is TGTGCCAGCAGCTTAGAGCAGTCGGGAAACTCTGGAAACACCATATATTTT.

The table lists this clone with a count of one. V usage is TRBV7-8 and J usage is TRBJ1-5; 7 positions agree with TRBD1. CDR1 is SGHVS, CDR2 FQNEAQ, per germline. V was clipped by 5 bases and J by 3 bases; unmatched bases: 4. The CDR3 is 14 residues long. The CDR3 region is CASSPTGTNQPQHF. The CDR3 DNA follows: TGTGCCAGCAGCCCGACAGGGACCAATCAGCCCCAGCATTTT.

The rearrangement uses TRBV9 and TRBJ2-5, with 8 nucleotides matching TRBD2. The CDR3 covers 15 residues. Germline V gene lookup returns CDR1 SGDLS and CDR2 YYNGEE. V gave up 2 bases and J gave up 5 bases; unmatched junction bases: 8. CDR3 sequence: CASSVGRASGETQYF. CDR3 coding DNA: TGTGCCAGCAGCGTGGGGAGGGCTAGCGGGGAGACCCAGTACTTC.